This T cell receptor (beta chain) comes out of a study of blood T cell repertoires in COVID-19. Background on the study: Researchers got acute and convalescent COVID-19 samples from the United States, Italy and Spain. Sources were T cells, B-cell-depleted T cells, or PBMCs; the material itself was cDNA or gDNA.

In the original analysis: Nucleated cell number was recorded as an estimate derived from reference gene primer amplification. Libraries were prepared by immunoSEQ multiplex PCR; TCRdb keeps only in-frame clonotypes and omits some of them. For V, J and clone size, that table is used; D and trimming come from the DNA. This sample has 150,000 to 200,000 clones, with nearly 90% found just once. CDR1 SGHKS and CDR2 YYEKEE come from the germline V gene (reference sequence). CDR3 length: 14 amino acids. Deletions cut 4 bases from V and 0 bases from J, with 8 bases between. The origin of this receptor is a man aged 60-69 years with active or convalescent COVID-19. Specimen: peripheral blood. The chain uses TRBV5-5 and TRBJ1-3; no clear D. The chain's CDR3 is CASSPPGSGNTIYF. The CDR3 coding sequence is TGTGCCAGCAGCCCCCCCGGCTCTGGAAACACCATATATTTT.